This T cell receptor (beta chain) comes out of a study of blood T cell repertoires in COVID-19. Study-wide background: Collection of acute and convalescent COVID-19 samples took place in the United States, Italy and Spain. T cells, B-cell-depleted T cells, or PBMCs provided the cDNA or gDNA that served as material.

In the source study's methods: Estimated nucleated cell counts came from reference gene primer amplification. Assay: immunoSEQ multiplex PCR; the TCRdb copy retains only in-frame clones and omits some. That table furnishes V, J and clone size, whereas the DNA furnished D and trimming. The profile shows about 270,000 clones, around nine tenths of them singletons. Trimming shortened V by 2 bases and J by 5 bases, and 14 bases separated the two germline ends. The CDR3 runs to 14 residues. The V gene's germline CDR1 is SGHDT and CDR2 YYEEEE. The sequenced material came from peripheral blood. The chain has TRBV5-6 and TRBJ2-7, with a tentative D call TRBD1 (5 bases). This TCR derives from a man over 45 with acute or convalescent COVID-19. CDR3 region: CASSFDDSPHEQYF. CDR3 DNA: TGTGCCAGCAGCTTTGACGACAGTCCACACGAGCAGTACTTC.